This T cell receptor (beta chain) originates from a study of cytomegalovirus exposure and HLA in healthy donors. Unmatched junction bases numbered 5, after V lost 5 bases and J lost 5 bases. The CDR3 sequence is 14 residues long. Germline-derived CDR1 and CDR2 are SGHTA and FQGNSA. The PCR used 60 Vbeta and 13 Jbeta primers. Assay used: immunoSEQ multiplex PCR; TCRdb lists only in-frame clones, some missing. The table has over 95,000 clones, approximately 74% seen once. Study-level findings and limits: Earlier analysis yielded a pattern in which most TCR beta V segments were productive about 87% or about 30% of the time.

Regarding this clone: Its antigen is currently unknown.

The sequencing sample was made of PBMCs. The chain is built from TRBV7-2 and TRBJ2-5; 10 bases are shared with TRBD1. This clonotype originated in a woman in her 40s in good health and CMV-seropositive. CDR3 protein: CASSRDRGGETQYF. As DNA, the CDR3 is TGTGCCAGCAGCCGGGACAGGGGTGGGGAGACCCAGTACTTC.